This T cell receptor (beta chain) was identified in a study of regulatory T cells in long-lasting Graves disease. Overall study context: Graves' patients with a new diagnosis had received antithyroid drugs under 3 months.

Trimming stripped 3 bases from V and 4 bases from J, with 10 bases between. This CDR3 region has 13 residues. Arm-PCR with iRepertoire HTBI primers amplified the CDR3 regions for these TCR beta libraries. Each CDR3 protein is one row after TCRdb ran MiXCR on the multiplex PCR reads. Of approximately 400,000 distinct CDR3 sequences in the sample, around 16% are singletons; the top ten hold about 7.8%. The sample's time point: newly diagnosed GD, antithyroid drugs for less than 3 months. The TCR library was made from RNA that had been extracted from PBMCs in TRIzol. This clonotype has ten or more counts. This sample was shared with a second study, whose subject was T cells in Graves' hyperthyroidism and ophthalmopathy. As that report states: TCR CDR3 regions were first amplified by RT-PCR with HTBI primers. Among thyroid clonotypes expanded above 0.001, most also appeared in blood.

The sequenced sample was peripheral blood mononuclear cells (PBMCs), obtained at new diagnosis, from a patient treated with antithyroid drugs. This chain joins TRBV12-3 or TRBV12-4 and TRBJ2-7; D is possibly TRBD1 (6 bases). The TCR was taken from a woman between 40 and 55 years old with Graves disease. For the CDR3, the DNA is TGTGCCAGCAGTTTGCAGGGGATATACGAGCAGTACTTC. It yields the protein CASSLQGIYEQYF.